These T cell receptor beta chains were read from a single sample in a study of T cells in Graves' hyperthyroidism and ophthalmopathy. Using its own MiXCR run on the multiplex PCR reads, TCRdb lists one record per CDR3 protein. Found here are hundreds of thousands of distinct CDR3 sequences, roughly 25% of them singletons; the top ten hold approximately 10%. Sequenced sample: blood. The source of these receptors is a young woman with Graves' ophthalmopathy. Both conserved end residues are trimmed from each CDR3. For some rows the clone size is stated as once, few or many, or as a class when expanded; others skip it.

few	TRBJ2-2	TRBV7-2	ASSLGTGVYGELF
many	TRBJ1-1	TRBV9	ASSVAWEATEAF
many	TRBJ1-2	TRBV7-2	ASSPRAGGDGYT
once	TRBJ2-5	TRBV20-1	SASRGAGETQY
-	TRBJ1-1	TRBV12-3/TRBV12-4	ASSFRDYTEAF
many	TRBJ2-7	TRBV6-2/TRBV6-3	ASSYPLGVVSYEQY
-	TRBJ1-5	TRBV7-9	ASRSGQGQPQH
many	TRBJ1-2	TRBV27	ASSSLGYGYT
-	TRBJ1-1	TRBV6-1	ASSGLLGRMNTEAF
-	TRBJ2-7	TRBV12-3/TRBV12-4	ASQGTGILSYEQY
-	TRBJ2-5	TRBV27	ASSVLPETQY
many	TRBJ2-5	TRBV20-1	SASASDRKQETQY
many	TRBJ1-2	TRBV27	ASSPARGVSIYT
many	TRBJ2-7	TRBV6-2/TRBV6-3	ASSESNSYEQY
few	TRBJ1-5	TRBV6-2/TRBV6-3	ASTSGQPQH
many	TRBJ2-7	TRBV12-3/TRBV12-4	ASSLDLGLAGSYEQY
many	TRBJ2-5	TRBV28	ASSLDRAQETQY
-	TRBJ2-7	TRBV6-1	ASSRDRGWQY
many	TRBJ1-5	TRBV6-5	ASRPDREGWQPQH
many	TRBJ2-7	TRBV12-3/TRBV12-4	ASSPGLTPLEQY
-	TRBJ2-2	TRBV4-2	ASSQDIRRASGGDTGELF
many	TRBJ1-2	TRBV30	AWSGPEGNYGYT